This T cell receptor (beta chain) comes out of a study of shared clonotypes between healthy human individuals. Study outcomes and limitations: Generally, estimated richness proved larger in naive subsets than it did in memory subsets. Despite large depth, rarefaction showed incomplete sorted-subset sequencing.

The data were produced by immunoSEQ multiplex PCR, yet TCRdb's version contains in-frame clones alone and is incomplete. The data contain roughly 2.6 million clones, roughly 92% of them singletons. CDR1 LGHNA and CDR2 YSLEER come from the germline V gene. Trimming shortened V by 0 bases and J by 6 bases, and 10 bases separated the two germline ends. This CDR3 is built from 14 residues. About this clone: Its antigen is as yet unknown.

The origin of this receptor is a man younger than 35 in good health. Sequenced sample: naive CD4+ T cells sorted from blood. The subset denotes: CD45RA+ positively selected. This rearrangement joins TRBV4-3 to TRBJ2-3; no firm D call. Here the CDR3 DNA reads TGCGCCAGCAGCCAAGACCCCGTAACGGATACGCAGTATTTT. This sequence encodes CASSQDPVTDTQYF.